The 26 T cell receptor beta chains listed next were all sequenced from one sample in a study of shared clonotypes between healthy human individuals. CD45RO-negative CD8 cells positively selected for CCR7 made up the naive population, which excluded terminally differentiated effector memory CD45RA+ cells. Sequencing used immunoSEQ multiplex PCR; TCRdb keeps in-frame clones, though not all of them. The table shows a few million clones, with 80% to 95% occurring only once. The specimen sequenced was naive CD8+ T cells from PBMCs. The source is a man aged 18 to 30 in good health. Some clones in this sample may be carry-over from other donors' samples.

V is TRBV5-4 and J is TRBJ2-3; TRBD2 aligns across 8 bases. Germline-derived CDR1 and CDR2 are SGHNT and YYREEE (reference sequence). The CDR3 has 16 amino acids. The V gene end was trimmed by 4 bases and the J gene end by 0 bases; junction bases not matched to a gene: 7. The CDR3 DNA follows: TGTGCCAGCAGCCCTAAACTAGCGGCTAGCACAGATACGCAGTATTTT. Translation: CASSPKLAASTDTQYF.

V usage is TRBV5-8 and J usage is TRBJ2-3; D might be TRBD2 (6 bases). Germline values: CDR1 SGHTS, CDR2 YDEGEE. CDR3 length equals 14 residues. Trimming stripped 10 bases from V and 2 bases from J, with 17 bases between. In DNA, the CDR3 is TGTGCCGGAGGGTCGGCGGAATTCACAGATACGCAGTATTTT. As protein: CAGGSAEFTDTQYF.

V is TRBV4-3 and J is TRBJ2-1, with unresolved D. Trimming shortened V by 1 base and J by 0 bases, and 10 bases separated the two germline ends. CDR1 LGHNA and CDR2 YSLEER come from the germline V gene. The CDR3 length is 16 residues. The CDR3 region is CASSQGAYSSYNEQFF. DNA for the CDR3: TGCGCCAGCAGCCAAGGTGCTTACAGCTCCTACAATGAGCAGTTCTTC.

Points on this clone: Other DNA sequences in this specimen translate into the identical CDR3. The chain has TRBV30 and TRBJ2-7, with a tentative D call TRBD2 (5 bases). V lost 0 bases and J 3 bases, leaving 6 bases between the germline ends. The V gene's germline CDR1 is GTSNPN and CDR2 SVGIG (reference sequence). The CDR3 contains 12 residues. The CDR3 region is CAWSVEGYEQYF. The CDR3 coding sequence is TGTGCCTGGAGTGTCGAGGGCTACGAGCAGTACTTC.

The chain recombines TRBV27 with TRBJ2-5, with TRBD1 matching over 8 bases. V shed 7 bases and J 1 base; nucleotides not matched to a gene: 14. Germline CDR1 reads MNHEY; CDR2 reads SMNVEV (reference sequence). The length of the CDR3 is 17 residues. The CDR3 is CASKRPSGGAGQETQYF. The CDR3 DNA reads as TGTGCCAGCAAAAGACCTTCAGGGGGCGCAGGCCAAGAGACCCAGTACTTC.

The gene calls are TRBV11-2 and TRBJ2-2; D remains unclear. The germline V gene has CDR1 SGHAT and CDR2 FQNNGV. V shed 4 bases and J shed 8 bases, with 5 bases lying between them. The CDR3 covers 11 residues. In DNA, the CDR3 is TGTGCCAGCAGCTCTCCGGGGGAGCTGTTTTTT. This translates into CASSSPGELFF.

This chain connects TRBV29-1 to TRBJ2-7; D possibly corresponds to TRBD1 (6 bases). Germline lookup yields CDR1 SQVTM and CDR2 ANQGSEA. The CDR3 is 17 amino acids. The V gene lost 3 bases and the J gene lost 4 bases, with 25 bases spanning the gap. The CDR3 sequence is CSVDGVRGGGSLYEQYF. In nucleotides, the CDR3 is TGCAGCGTTGATGGGGTCAGGGGTGGAGGAAGTTTGTACGAGCAGTACTTC.

V and J are TRBV27 and TRBJ2-7; tentative D call: TRBD1 (6 bases). CDR1 is MNHEY and CDR2 is SMNVEV in the germline V gene (reference sequence). The CDR3 is made up of 16 amino acids. Trimming stripped 6 bases from V and 0 bases from J, with 18 bases between. The DNA for the CDR3 is TGTGCCAGCAGCCCATCCAAAGGACAGACCTCCTACGAGCAGTACTTC. This sequence encodes CASSPSKGQTSYEQYF.

The rearrangement joins TRBV4-2 to TRBJ2-1; 11 bases agree with TRBD2. CDR1 LGHNA and CDR2 YNFKEQ come from the germline V gene. The CDR3 loop spans 18 amino acids. V was pared by 0 bases and J by 4 bases, with 8 bases of the junction left unmatched. The CDR3 protein is CASSQDQGTSGPYNEQFF. The CDR3, as DNA: TGTGCCAGCAGCCAAGATCAAGGGACTAGCGGACCTTACAATGAGCAGTTCTTC.

This clone occurred once. V is TRBV27 and J is TRBJ1-5; 10 nucleotides match TRBD1. Germline lookup yields CDR1 MNHEY and CDR2 SMNVEV (reference sequence). This CDR3 is built from 14 residues. Losses at the gene ends were 6 bases for V and 6 bases for J; bases not matched to a gene: 5. The DNA of the CDR3 is TGTGCCAGCAGCACGACAGGGGGCACTCAGCCCCAGCATTTT. Translated, it gives CASSTTGGTQPQHF.

The V call is TRBV10-3, the J call TRBJ2-1, with D possibly matching TRBD2 (6 bases). CDR3 length equals 18 residues. From germline, CDR1 is ENHRY and CDR2 SYGVKD. The V and J ends lost 2 bases and 3 bases respectively, with 20 bases between them. The CDR3 nucleotides read TGTGCCATCAGTGAGCGTCACTTGGCGGGGATCCTCTACAATGAGCAGTTCTTC. Protein product: CAISERHLAGILYNEQFF.

V usage is TRBV5-6 and J usage is TRBJ2-1; D is possibly TRBD1 (6 bases). The CDR3 has 12 amino acids. CDR1 SGHDT and CDR2 YYEEEE come from the germline V gene. Trimming removed 6 bases from V and 7 bases from J, with 11 bases in between. CDR3 sequence reads: CASIQQGNEQFF. The CDR3 nucleotides are TGTGCCAGCATCCAGCAGGGGAATGAGCAGTTCTTC. Full variable domain (remainder filled in from reference TRBV5-6 and TRBJ2-1): DAGVTQSPTHLIKTRGQQVTLRCSPKSGHDTVSWYQQALGQGPQFIFQYYEEEERQRGNFPDRFSGHQFPNYSSELNVNALLLGDSALYLCASIQQGNEQFFGPGTRLTVL.

This rearrangement joins TRBV4-3 to TRBJ2-1; 10 positions match TRBD1. CDR1 is LGHNA and CDR2 is YSLEER in the germline V gene. CDR3 length: 16 residues. The junction had 6 bases not matched to a gene; V was cut back by 3 bases and J by 4 bases. The DNA for the CDR3 is TGCGCCAGCAGCCACCCGGACAGGGGGTTTTACAATGAGCAGTTCTTC. It translates to CASSHPDRGFYNEQFF.

CDR3: CASSQFQAGGLDNEQFF. CDR3 nucleotide sequence: TGCGCCAGCAGCCAATTCCAAGCGGGAGGGCTCGACAATGAGCAGTTCTTC. V usage is TRBV4-1 and J usage is TRBJ2-1; the match to TRBD2 covers 10 bases. CDR3 length: 17 amino acids. V lost 2 bases to trimming and J lost 5 bases; unmatched junction nucleotides: 9. Germline CDR1 and CDR2: MGHRA and YSYEKL.

In DNA, the CDR3 is TGTGCCAGCAGTTCTCTCCCGGGAGAGCAGTTCTTC. It encodes CASSSLPGEQFF. This sequence joins TRBV28 and TRBJ2-1, with D perhaps TRBD2 (5 bases). Germline lookup yields CDR1 MDHEN and CDR2 SYDVKM. V lost 4 bases and J 10 bases, leaving 11 bases between the germline ends. The CDR3 consists of 12 residues.

The J gene is TRBJ1-1, the V gene TRBV18; unclear D gene. Trimming stripped 2 bases from V and 5 bases from J, with 12 bases between. The CDR3 runs 14 residues. Germline V gives CDR1 KGHSH, CDR2 LQKENI. The CDR3 sequence is CASSPSFSVTEAFF. The CDR3 nucleotides are TGTGCCAGCTCACCATCTTTTAGTGTGACTGAAGCTTTCTTT.

The rearrangement joins TRBV29-1 to TRBJ1-2; D uncertain. Trimming left V 0 bases short and J 4 bases short, with 9 bases between. The germline V gene has CDR1 SQVTM and CDR2 ANQGSEA. The CDR3 totals 13 residues. The CDR3 sequence is CSVEDDGLYGYTF. Written as DNA, the CDR3 is TGCAGCGTTGAAGATGATGGCCTCTATGGCTACACCTTC.

Comments on this clone: The sample holds other DNA sequences that translate to the same CDR3. The chain employs TRBV29-1 and TRBJ1-1, with D uncertain. Germline V gene lookup returns CDR1 SQVTM and CDR2 ANQGSEA. CDR3 length: 10 residues. V lost 4 bases and J 3 bases, leaving 3 bases between the germline ends. The CDR3 DNA follows: TGCAGCGTTGTTGACACTGAAGCTTTCTTT. Translation gives CSVVDTEAFF.

The V call is TRBV27, the J call TRBJ2-7; TRBD2 aligns across 7 bases. The trim removed 3 bases at V and 2 bases at J, leaving 4 bases unmatched. In germline, CDR1 is MNHEY, CDR2 SMNVEV (reference sequence). The CDR3 consists of 14 residues. CDR3 DNA sequence: TGTGCCAGCAGTTTTTGGGGGGGGGCCTACGAGCAGTACTTC. Amino acid sequence: CASSFWGGAYEQYF.

V usage is TRBV27 and J usage is TRBJ1-4; D is unresolved. Per germline, CDR1 MNHEY and CDR2 SMNVEV (reference sequence). Trimming took 5 bases from V and 3 from J, leaving 22 bases between them. The CDR3 spans 18 residues. The CDR3 reads CASSPRVGRKGPNEKLFF. CDR3 nucleotides: TGTGCCAGCAGTCCTAGGGTAGGCAGGAAAGGTCCTAATGAAAAACTGTTTTTT. The variable domain in full, with the rest retrieved from reference TRBV27 and TRBJ1-4, is EAQVTQNPRYLITVTGKKLTVTCSQNMNHEYMSWYRQDPGLGLRQIYYSMNVEVTDKGDVPEGYKVSRKEKRNFPLILESPSPNQTSLYFCASSPRVGRKGPNEKLFFGSGTQLSVL.

This clone has a single count. Other DNA sequences in the sample encode the same CDR3. The rearrangement joins TRBV6-5 to TRBJ2-7; no reliable D call. The CDR3 is made up of 12 amino acids. The V and J ends lost 4 bases and 3 bases respectively, with 7 bases between them. In germline, CDR1 is MNHEY, CDR2 SVGAGI. The chain's CDR3 is CASSSGFYEQYF. CDR3 sequence (DNA): TGTGCCAGCAGTTCCGGTTTCTACGAGCAGTACTTC.

The rearrangement uses TRBV7-9 and TRBJ2-7; no clear D. Trimming left V 5 bases short and J 9 bases short, with 8 bases between. The CDR3 covers 10 residues. Germline V lookup: CDR1 SEHNR, CDR2 FQNEAQ (reference sequence). The CDR3 here is CASSPQGQYF. The CDR3 coding sequence is TGTGCCAGCAGCCCACAAGGGCAGTACTTC.

This rearrangement joins TRBV11-2 to TRBJ2-7, with D tentatively TRBD2 (5 bases). The germline V gene encodes CDR1 SGHAT and CDR2 FQNNGV. V lost 0 bases, J lost 2 bases, and 11 bases lay in between. CDR3 length equals 15 residues. The CDR3 protein is CASSLERTVTYEQYF. In DNA, the CDR3 is TGTGCCAGCAGCTTAGAACGGACTGTTACCTACGAGCAGTACTTC.

J is TRBJ2-1 and V is TRBV6-4; D remains ambiguous. V lost 0 bases and J lost 4, with 4 bases in between. This CDR3 is built from 13 residues. Germline CDR1 is MRHNA and CDR2 is SNTAGT. CDR3 coding DNA: TGTGCCAGCAGTGACTCAGGGTACAATGAGCAGTTCTTC. Translation: CASSDSGYNEQFF.

This chain connects TRBV18 to TRBJ2-7; D may correspond to TRBD1 or TRBD2 (5 bases each). V dropped 1 base and J dropped 3 bases, with 13 bases sitting between them. Germline V gene lookup returns CDR1 KGHSH and CDR2 LQKENI. The CDR3 extends over 15 amino acids. The DNA of the CDR3 is TGTGCCAGCTCACCACAGTGGGACGGTGACTACGAGCAGTACTTC. The encoded protein is CASSPQWDGDYEQYF.

The chain carries TRBV11-2 and TRBJ2-7; TRBD1 aligns across 8 bases. Germline V gene lookup returns CDR1 SGHAT and CDR2 FQNNGV. CDR3 size: 14 residues. V lost 0 bases and J lost 6; bases outside the gene matches: 4. The CDR3 region is CASSLDRGRFEQYF. The DNA for the CDR3 is TGTGCCAGCAGCTTAGACAGGGGGCGCTTCGAGCAGTACTTC.